The entry that follows covers one TCR beta chain sequence. CDR3 size: 16 residues. CDR1 is KGHSH and CDR2 is LQKENI in the germline V gene. V lost 3 bases and J 6 bases, leaving 21 bases between the germline ends. The study ran its PCR with 60 Vbeta and 13 Jbeta primers. Clones were sequenced by immunoSEQ multiplex PCR, and TCRdb holds only the in-frame ones, with some missing. The sample gives under 250,000 clones, around 86% of which show up once; 2.7% is in the top ten. These data are taken from a study of cytomegalovirus exposure and HLA in healthy donors. The TCR was taken from a woman in her thirties or forties in good health and CMV-seronegative. The sample was PBMCs. The chain is built from TRBV18 and TRBJ2-7, with a tentative D call TRBD2 (5 bases). The CDR3 reads CASSPSTLEGAAEQYF. For the CDR3, the DNA is TGTGCCAGCTCACCCTCTACACTAGAGGGAGCGGCCGAGCAGTACTTC.